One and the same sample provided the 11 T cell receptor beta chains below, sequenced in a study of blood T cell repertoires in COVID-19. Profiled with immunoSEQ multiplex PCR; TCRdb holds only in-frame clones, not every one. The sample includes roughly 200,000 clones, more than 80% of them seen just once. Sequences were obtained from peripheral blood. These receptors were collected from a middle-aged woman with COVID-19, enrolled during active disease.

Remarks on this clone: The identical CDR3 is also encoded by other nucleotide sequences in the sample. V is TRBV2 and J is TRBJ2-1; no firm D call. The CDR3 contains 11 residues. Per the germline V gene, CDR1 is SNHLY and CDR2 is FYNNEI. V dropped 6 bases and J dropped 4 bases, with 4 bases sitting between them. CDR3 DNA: TGTGCCAGCAGCTATTACAATGAGCAGTTCTTC. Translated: CASSYYNEQFF.

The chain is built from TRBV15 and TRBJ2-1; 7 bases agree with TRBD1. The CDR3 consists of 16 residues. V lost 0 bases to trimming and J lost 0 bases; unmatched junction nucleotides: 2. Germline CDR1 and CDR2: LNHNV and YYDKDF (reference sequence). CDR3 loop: CATSREQGSSYNEQFF. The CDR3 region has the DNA TGTGCCACCAGCAGAGAACAGGGGAGCTCCTACAATGAGCAGTTCTTC.

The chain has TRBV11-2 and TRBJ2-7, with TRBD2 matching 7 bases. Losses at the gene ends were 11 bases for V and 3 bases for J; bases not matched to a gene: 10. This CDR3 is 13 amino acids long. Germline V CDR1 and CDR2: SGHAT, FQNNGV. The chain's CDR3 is CAVGGRALYEQYF. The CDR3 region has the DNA TGTGCCGTGGGGGGGAGGGCCCTCTACGAGCAGTACTTC.

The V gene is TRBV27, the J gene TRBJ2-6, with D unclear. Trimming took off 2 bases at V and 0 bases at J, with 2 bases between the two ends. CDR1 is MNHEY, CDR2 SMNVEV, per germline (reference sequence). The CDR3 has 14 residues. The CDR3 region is CASSLLSGANVLTF. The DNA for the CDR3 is TGTGCCAGCAGTTTACTCTCTGGGGCCAACGTCCTGACTTTC.

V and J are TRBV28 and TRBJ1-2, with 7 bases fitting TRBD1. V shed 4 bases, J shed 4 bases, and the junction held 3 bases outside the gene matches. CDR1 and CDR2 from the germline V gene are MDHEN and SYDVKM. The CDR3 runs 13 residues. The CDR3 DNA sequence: TGTGCCAGCAGTTCTGACAGGGTCTATGGCTACACCTTC. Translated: CASSSDRVYGYTF.

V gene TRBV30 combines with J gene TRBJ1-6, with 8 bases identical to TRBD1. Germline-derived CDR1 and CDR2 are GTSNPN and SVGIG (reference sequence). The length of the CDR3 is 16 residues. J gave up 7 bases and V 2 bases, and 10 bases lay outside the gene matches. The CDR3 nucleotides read TGTGCCTGGAGTCAATACGGACAGGGAGGGAATTCACCCCTCCACTTT. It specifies CAWSQYGQGGNSPLHF. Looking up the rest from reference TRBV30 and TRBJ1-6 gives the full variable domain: SQTIHQWPATLVQPVGSPLSLECTVEGTSNPNLYWYRQAAGRGLQLLFYSVGIGQISSEVPQNLSASRPQDRQFILSSKKLLLSDSGFYLCAWSQYGQGGNSPLHFGNGTRLTVT.

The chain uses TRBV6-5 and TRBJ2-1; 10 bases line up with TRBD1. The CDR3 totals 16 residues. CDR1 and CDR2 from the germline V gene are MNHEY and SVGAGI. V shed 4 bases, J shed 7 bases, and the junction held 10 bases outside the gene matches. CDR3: CASSSTGTGVGNEQFF. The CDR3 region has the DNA TGTGCCAGCAGTTCCACCGGGACAGGGGTGGGGAATGAGCAGTTCTTC.

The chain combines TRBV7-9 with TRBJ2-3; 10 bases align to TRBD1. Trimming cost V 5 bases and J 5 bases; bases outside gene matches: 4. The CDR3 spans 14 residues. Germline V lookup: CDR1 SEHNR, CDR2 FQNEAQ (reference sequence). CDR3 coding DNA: TGTGCCAGCAGCGAAGGACAGGGGGTAGATACGCAGTATTTT. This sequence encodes CASSEGQGVDTQYF.

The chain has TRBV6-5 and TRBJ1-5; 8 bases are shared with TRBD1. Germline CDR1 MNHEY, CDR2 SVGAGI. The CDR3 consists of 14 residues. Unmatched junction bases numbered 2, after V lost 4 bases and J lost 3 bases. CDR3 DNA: TGTGCCAGCAGTTGGACAGGGAACAATCAGCCCCAGCATTTT. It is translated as CASSWTGNNQPQHF.

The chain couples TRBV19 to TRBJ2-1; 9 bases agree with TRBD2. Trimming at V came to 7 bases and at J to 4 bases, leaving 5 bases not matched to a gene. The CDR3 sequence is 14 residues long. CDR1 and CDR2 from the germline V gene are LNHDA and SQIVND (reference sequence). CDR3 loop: CASKSGRFYNEQFF. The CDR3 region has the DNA TGTGCCAGTAAGAGCGGGAGGTTTTACAATGAGCAGTTCTTC.

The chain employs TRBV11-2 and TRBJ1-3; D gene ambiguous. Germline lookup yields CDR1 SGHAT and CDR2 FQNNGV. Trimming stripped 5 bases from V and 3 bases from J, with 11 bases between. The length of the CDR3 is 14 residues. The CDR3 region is CASSGLLGGNTIYF. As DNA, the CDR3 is TGTGCCAGCAGCGGACTTTTAGGTGGAAACACCATATATTTT.